Below, 20 T cell receptor beta chains from the same sample are listed, as sequenced in a study of CD8 T cells in Susac syndrome. Reverse transcription used roughly 0.45 to 1 ug RNA and random hexamers. TCRdb analysed the immunoSEQ multiplex PCR reads with MiXCR anew, one entry per CDR3 protein. The table has around 170,000 distinct CDR3 sequences, about 95% seen once. Input material: CD8+ T cells from PBMCs. The receptors here all came from a human donor with Susac syndrome.

The V call is TRBV13, the J call TRBJ2-1; D may be TRBD1 or TRBD2 (5 bases each). Germline V gene data show CDR1 as PRHDT and CDR2 as FYEKMQ (reference sequence). V was pared by 3 bases and J by 10 bases, with 10 bases between. This CDR3 comprises 12 residues. The CDR3 region is CASSLFRDEQFF. CDR3 nucleotide sequence: TGTGCCAGCAGCTTGTTCAGGGACGAGCAGTTCTTC. The entire variable domain, with the rest obtained from reference TRBV13 and TRBJ2-1, is as follows: AAGVIQSPRHLIKEKRETATLKCYPIPRHDTVYWYQQGPGQDPQFLISFYEKMQSDKGSIPDRFSAQQFSDYHSELNMSSLELGDSALYFCASSLFRDEQFFGPGTRLTVL.

V is TRBV19 and J is TRBJ1-5; D is ambiguous. CDR3 length equals 14 residues. Trimming removed 3 bases at V and 0 bases at J, with 6 bases between. CDR1 is LNHDA and CDR2 is SQIVND in the germline V gene (reference sequence). CDR3 sequence: CASSIGYSNQPQHF. As DNA, the CDR3 is TGTGCCAGTAGTATTGGCTATAGCAATCAGCCCCAGCATTTT. Filled out from reference TRBV19 and TRBJ1-5, the complete variable domain reads DGGITQSPKYLFRKEGQNVTLSCEQNLNHDAMYWYRQDPGQGLRLIYYSQIVNDFQKGDIAEGYSVSREKKESFPLTVTSAQKNPTAFYLCASSIGYSNQPQHFGDGTRLSIL.

V and J are TRBV12-3 or TRBV12-4 and TRBJ2-3; TRBD2 agrees at 7 bases. With 4 bases clipped from V and 11 bases from J, the junction kept 6 bases outside the gene matches. The CDR3 spans 12 residues. CDR3 sequence reads: CASSSLAWVQYF. For the CDR3, the DNA is TGTGCCAGCAGTTCACTAGCGTGGGTGCAGTATTTT.

The rearrangement uses TRBV23-1 and TRBJ2-7; D could derive from TRBD1 or TRBD2 (5 bases each). TRBV23-1 falls under the ORF class, with uncertain function. Trimming stripped 0 bases from V and 4 bases from J, with 10 bases between. This CDR3 is built from 14 residues. CDR3 DNA: TGCGCCAGCAGTCAATCGGGGGAGAGATACGAGCAGTACTTC. Its protein product is CASSQSGERYEQYF.

The chain employs TRBV24-1 and TRBJ2-5; no reliable D call. Germline lookup yields CDR1 KGHDR and CDR2 SFDVKD. Trimming removed 0 bases from V and 1 base from J, with 11 bases in between. The CDR3 loop spans 16 amino acids. DNA for the CDR3: TGTGCCACCAGTGATTTGGGCCAAAGCCGCCAAGAGACCCAGTACTTC. It codes for CATSDLGQSRQETQYF.

This chain joins TRBV4-1 and TRBJ2-7; D remains ambiguous. Germline-derived CDR1 and CDR2 are MGHRA and YSYEKL. Trimming pared 3 bases from V and 5 bases from J, leaving 8 bases between. This CDR3 is 12 amino acids long. CDR3 coding DNA: TGCGCCAGCAGCCACCTATATAACGAGCAGTACTTC. Translated, it gives CASSHLYNEQYF.

The chain is built from TRBV20-1 and TRBJ2-1, with TRBD1 matching over 7 bases. The V gene's germline CDR1 is DFQATT and CDR2 SNEGSKA (reference sequence). This CDR3 has 15 amino acids. V trimming: 0 bases; J trimming: 6 bases; junction bases outside the gene matches: 8. The CDR3, as DNA: TGCAGTGCTAGAGAGGACAGGAAGCTAGTCAATGAGCAGTTCTTC. It is translated as CSAREDRKLVNEQFF.

The chain recombines TRBV5-6 with TRBJ2-7; 13 nucleotides line up with TRBD2. Germline V gene data show CDR1 as SGHDT and CDR2 as YYEEEE. This CDR3 spans 18 amino acids. After removal of 4 bases from V and 6 bases from J, the junction contained 16 bases not matched to a gene. The DNA of the CDR3 is TGTGCCAGCAGCGGAAGGACTAGCGGGGGCTTCATAGAGCGCGAGCAGTACTTC. Translated: CASSGRTSGGFIEREQYF.

V gene TRBV4-2 combines with J gene TRBJ2-2; weak D call: TRBD1 (5 bases). The germline gives CDR1 LGHNA, CDR2 YNFKEQ. V was cut by 3 bases and J by 3 bases, with 8 bases left in between. The CDR3 is 14 amino acids. This CDR3 is CASSHGQDTGELFF. CDR3 bases: TGTGCCAGCAGCCATGGACAAGACACCGGGGAGCTGTTTTTT.

The V call is TRBV5-1, the J call TRBJ2-7, with 8 bases that match TRBD2. CDR1 is SGHRS, CDR2 YFSETQ, per germline. The CDR3 runs to 15 residues. Trimming at V came to 3 bases and at J to 2 bases, leaving 7 bases not matched to a gene. Here the CDR3 DNA reads TGCGCCAGCAGCTCGACGGCGGGGGGTACCTACGAGCAGTACTTC. It codes for CASSSTAGGTYEQYF.

This chain uses TRBV7-2 with TRBJ2-5; D remains unclear. The V gene's germline CDR1 is SGHTA and CDR2 FQGNSA. There are 14 residues in the CDR3. V dropped 4 bases and J dropped 4 bases, with 13 bases sitting between them. The CDR3 loop is CASSSTLSTETQYF. CDR3 sequence (DNA): TGTGCCAGCAGCTCCACCCTTTCAACAGAGACCCAGTACTTC.

In this sample, this clonotype turned up a few times. The rearrangement links TRBV9 to TRBJ2-7; the D gene is possibly TRBD1 (6 bases). CDR3 length: 14 amino acids. Germline CDR1 reads SGDLS; CDR2 reads YYNGEE. The germline V and J ends were trimmed by 4 bases and 0 bases, with 11 bases remaining between them. The CDR3 protein is CASSRGQSSYEQYF. CDR3 DNA: TGTGCCAGCAGCCGTGGACAGAGCTCCTACGAGCAGTACTTC.

This chain joins TRBV30 and TRBJ2-1; D is undetermined. V was shortened by 3 bases and J by 4 bases, with 16 bases between the two germline ends. The CDR3 totals 15 residues. Germline V gene data show CDR1 as GTSNPN and CDR2 as SVGIG (reference sequence). DNA for the CDR3: TGTGCCTGGAGCCCCGACTCCTCAGGATACAATGAGCAGTTCTTC. This encodes CAWSPDSSGYNEQFF.

The chain employs TRBV30 and TRBJ1-2; 9 bases line up with TRBD1. V was clipped by 6 bases and J by 8 bases; unmatched bases: 19. The CDR3 covers 16 residues. CDR1 is GTSNPN and CDR2 is SVGIG in the germline V gene (reference sequence). The DNA of the CDR3 is TGTGCCTGTATCGGGGACAGGGCTAATTCCGTCTGGGGCTACACCTTC. It encodes CACIGDRANSVWGYTF.

This clonotype has a handful of counts. This chain connects TRBV28 to TRBJ1-1; D unresolved. Trimming took off 2 bases at V and 0 bases at J, with 4 bases between the two ends. Germline loops: CDR1 MDHEN, CDR2 SYDVKM. The CDR3 covers 13 residues. The CDR3 protein is CASSLRLNTEAFF. The CDR3 bases are TGTGCCAGCAGTTTACGGTTGAACACTGAAGCTTTCTTT.

The chain has TRBV6-5 and TRBJ1-5, with D perhaps TRBD1 (6 bases). CDR3 length: 14 amino acids. The germline V gene has CDR1 MNHEY and CDR2 SVGAGI. V was pared by 5 bases and J by 4 bases, with 12 bases between. The CDR3: CASSPGQINQPQHF. Here the CDR3 DNA reads TGTGCCAGCAGTCCCGGACAGATAAATCAGCCCCAGCATTTT.

The chain links TRBV4-1 to TRBJ2-4; 7 bases are shared with TRBD2. This CDR3 is built from 19 residues. The germline CDR1 and CDR2 sequences are MGHRA and YSYEKL. J lost 2 bases, V lost 6 bases, and 19 bases had no gene match. The CDR3 region has the DNA TGCGCCAGCAGTCCTAGGGTTATAAGGCGGGAGAATACCAAAAACATTCAGTACTTC. As protein: CASSPRVIRRENTKNIQYF.

This chain uses TRBV2 with TRBJ2-7, with 7 bases aligning to TRBD2. With V trimmed by 8 bases and J by 3 bases, 4 bases remained unmatched. The CDR3 has 12 residues. CDR1 is SNHLY, CDR2 FYNNEI, per germline. The CDR3 nucleotides read TGTGCCAGCCATGCGGGAGTCTACGAGCAGTACTTC. Translation: CASHAGVYEQYF.

The CDR3 reads CASSLAGLAGGDEQYF. CDR3 DNA: TGTGCCAGCAGCTTAGCGGGACTAGCGGGAGGGGACGAGCAGTACTTC. The chain links TRBV13 to TRBJ2-7; 16 positions match TRBD2. This CDR3 has 16 amino acids. Germline V lookup: CDR1 PRHDT, CDR2 FYEKMQ (reference sequence). V lost 1 base to trimming and J lost 5 bases; unmatched junction nucleotides: 2.

The J gene is TRBJ1-1, the V gene TRBV3-1; TRBD1 matches 8 bases. CDR3 length: 14 residues. Germline CDR1 and CDR2: LGHDT and YNNKEL (reference sequence). The V gene end was trimmed by 4 bases and the J gene end by 6 bases; junction bases not matched to a gene: 7. This CDR3 is CASSPRTGRSEAFF. The DNA for the CDR3 is TGTGCCAGCAGCCCCAGGACAGGGCGATCTGAAGCTTTCTTT.